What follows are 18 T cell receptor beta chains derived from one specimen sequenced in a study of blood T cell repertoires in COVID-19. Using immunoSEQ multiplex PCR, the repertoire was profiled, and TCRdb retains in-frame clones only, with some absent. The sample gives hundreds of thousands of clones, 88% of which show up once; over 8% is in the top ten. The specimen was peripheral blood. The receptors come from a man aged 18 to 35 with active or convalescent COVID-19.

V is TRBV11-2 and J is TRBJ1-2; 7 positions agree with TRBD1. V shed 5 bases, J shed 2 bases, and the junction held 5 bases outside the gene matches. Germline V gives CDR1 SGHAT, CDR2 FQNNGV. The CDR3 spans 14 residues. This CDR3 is CASSNGQDNYGYTF. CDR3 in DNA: TGTGCCAGCAGCAACGGACAGGACAACTATGGCTACACCTTC.

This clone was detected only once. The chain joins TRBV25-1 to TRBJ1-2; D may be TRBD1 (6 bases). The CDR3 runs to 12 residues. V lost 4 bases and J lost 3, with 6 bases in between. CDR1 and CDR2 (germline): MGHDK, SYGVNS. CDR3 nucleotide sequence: TGTGCCAGCAGTGCAGGGGACTATGGCTACACCTTC. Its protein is CASSAGDYGYTF.

The CDR3 is CASSLGLASAGELFF. CDR3 DNA: TGTGCCAGCAGCTTAGGCCTAGCGAGCGCCGGGGAGCTGTTTTTT. The V call is TRBV7-9, the J call TRBJ2-2; maybe TRBD2 (6 bases). CDR1 is SEHNR and CDR2 is FQNEAQ in the germline V gene (reference sequence). This CDR3 is built from 15 residues. Trimming stripped 1 base from V and 6 bases from J, with 12 bases between.

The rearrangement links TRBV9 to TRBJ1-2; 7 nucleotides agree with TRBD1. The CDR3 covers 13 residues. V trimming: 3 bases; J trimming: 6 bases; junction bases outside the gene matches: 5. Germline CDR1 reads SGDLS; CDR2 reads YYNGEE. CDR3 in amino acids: CASSAWTGHGYTF. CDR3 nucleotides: TGTGCCAGCAGCGCCTGGACAGGACATGGCTACACCTTC.

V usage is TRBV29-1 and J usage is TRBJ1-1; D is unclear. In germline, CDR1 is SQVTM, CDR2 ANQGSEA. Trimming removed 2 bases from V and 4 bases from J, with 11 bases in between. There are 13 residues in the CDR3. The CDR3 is CSVEPDWSTEAFF. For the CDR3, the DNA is TGCAGCGTTGAACCTGACTGGAGCACTGAAGCTTTCTTT.

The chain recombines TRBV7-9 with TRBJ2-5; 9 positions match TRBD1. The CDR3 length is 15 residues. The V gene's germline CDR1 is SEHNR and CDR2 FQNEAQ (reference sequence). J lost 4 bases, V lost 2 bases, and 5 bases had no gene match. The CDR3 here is CASSLRTGALETQYF. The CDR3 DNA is TGTGCCAGCAGCTTACGGACAGGGGCCTTAGAGACCCAGTACTTC.

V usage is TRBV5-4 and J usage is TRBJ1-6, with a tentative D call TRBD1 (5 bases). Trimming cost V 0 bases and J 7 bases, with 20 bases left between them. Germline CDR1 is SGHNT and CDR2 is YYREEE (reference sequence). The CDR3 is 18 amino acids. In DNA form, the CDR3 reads TGTGCCAGCAGCTTGGGGATGGGGGGATCTCCGGGGAATTCACCCCTCCACTTT. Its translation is CASSLGMGGSPGNSPLHF.

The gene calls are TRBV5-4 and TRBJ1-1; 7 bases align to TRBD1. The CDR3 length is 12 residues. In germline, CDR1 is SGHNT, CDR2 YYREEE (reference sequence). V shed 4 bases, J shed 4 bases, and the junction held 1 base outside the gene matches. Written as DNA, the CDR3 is TGTGCCAGCAGCCAGGGGGGCACTGAAGCTTTCTTT. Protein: CASSQGGTEAFF.

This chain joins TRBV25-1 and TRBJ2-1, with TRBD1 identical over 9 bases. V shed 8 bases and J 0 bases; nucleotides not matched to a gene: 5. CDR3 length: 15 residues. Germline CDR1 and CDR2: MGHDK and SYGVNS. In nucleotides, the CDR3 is TGTGCCAGCGGAGACAGGGGGAGCTCCTACAATGAGCAGTTCTTC. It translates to CASGDRGSSYNEQFF.

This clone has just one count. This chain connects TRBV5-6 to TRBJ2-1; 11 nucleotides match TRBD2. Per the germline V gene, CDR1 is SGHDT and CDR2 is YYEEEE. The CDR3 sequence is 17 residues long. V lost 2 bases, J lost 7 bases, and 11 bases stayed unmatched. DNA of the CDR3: TGTGCCAGCAGCTTTAGCGGGGGGGCGCGTACAGGTAATGAGCAGTTCTTC. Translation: CASSFSGGARTGNEQFF.

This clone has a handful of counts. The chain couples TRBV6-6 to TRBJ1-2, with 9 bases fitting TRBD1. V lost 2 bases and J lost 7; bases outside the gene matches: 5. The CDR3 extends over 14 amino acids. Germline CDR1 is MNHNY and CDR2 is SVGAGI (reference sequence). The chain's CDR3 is CASSYGGQGFGYTF. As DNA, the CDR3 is TGTGCCAGCAGTTACGGGGGACAGGGATTTGGCTACACCTTC.

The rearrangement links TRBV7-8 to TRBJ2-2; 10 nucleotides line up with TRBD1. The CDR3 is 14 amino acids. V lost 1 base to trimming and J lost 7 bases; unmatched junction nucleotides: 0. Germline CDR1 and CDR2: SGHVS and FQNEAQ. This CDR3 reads CASSLGTGGGELFF. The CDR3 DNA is TGTGCCAGCAGCTTAGGGACAGGGGGCGGGGAGCTGTTTTTT.

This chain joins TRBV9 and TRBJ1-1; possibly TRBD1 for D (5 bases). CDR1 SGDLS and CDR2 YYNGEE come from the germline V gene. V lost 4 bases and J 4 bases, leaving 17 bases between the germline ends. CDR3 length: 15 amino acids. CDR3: CASSLHGGFGTEAFF. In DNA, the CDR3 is TGTGCCAGCAGCTTGCACGGGGGTTTTGGCACTGAAGCTTTCTTT.

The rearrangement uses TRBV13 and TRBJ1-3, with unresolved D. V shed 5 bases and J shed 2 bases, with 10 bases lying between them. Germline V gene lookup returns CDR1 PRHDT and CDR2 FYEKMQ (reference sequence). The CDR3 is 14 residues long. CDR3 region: CASSGPGAGNTIYF. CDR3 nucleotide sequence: TGTGCCAGCAGCGGGCCGGGAGCTGGAAACACCATATATTTT.

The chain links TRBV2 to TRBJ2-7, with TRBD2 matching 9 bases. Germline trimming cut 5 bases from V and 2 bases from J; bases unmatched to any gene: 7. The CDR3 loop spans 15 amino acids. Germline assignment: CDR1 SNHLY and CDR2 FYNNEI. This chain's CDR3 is CASSPTTSGTYEQYF. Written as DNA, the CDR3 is TGTGCCAGCAGTCCTACGACTAGCGGAACCTACGAGCAGTACTTC.

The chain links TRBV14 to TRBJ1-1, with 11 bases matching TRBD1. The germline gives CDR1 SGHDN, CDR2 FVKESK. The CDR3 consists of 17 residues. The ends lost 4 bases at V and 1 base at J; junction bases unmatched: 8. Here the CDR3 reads CASSRMGQGVGNTEAFF. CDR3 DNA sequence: TGTGCCAGCAGCCGGATGGGACAGGGGGTTGGGAACACTGAAGCTTTCTTT.

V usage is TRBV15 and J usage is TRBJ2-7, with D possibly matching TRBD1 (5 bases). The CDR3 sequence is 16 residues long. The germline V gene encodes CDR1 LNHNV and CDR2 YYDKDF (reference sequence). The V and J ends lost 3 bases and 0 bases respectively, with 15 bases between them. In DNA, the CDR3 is TGTGCCACCAGCAGGGGCAGGGTAACTCTCTCCTACGAGCAGTACTTC. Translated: CATSRGRVTLSYEQYF.

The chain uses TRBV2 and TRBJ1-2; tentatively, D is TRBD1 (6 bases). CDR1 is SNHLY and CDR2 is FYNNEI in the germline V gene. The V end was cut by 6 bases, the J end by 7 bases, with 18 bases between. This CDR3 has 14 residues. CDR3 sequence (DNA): TGTGCCAGCAGCCTCGACAGGCTTGGGCGTGGCTACACCTTC. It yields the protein CASSLDRLGRGYTF.